The rows below give T cell receptor beta chains drawn from one sample of a study of OX40 agonist ivuxolimab in advanced cancers. This table comes from immunoSEQ multiplex PCR, and its TCRdb copy is limited to in-frame clones, with some not included. Of about 90,000 clones in the sample, roughly 93% were seen once. Sequenced material: CD4+ or CD8+ T cells sorted from blood, taken in a trial of the OX40 agonist ivuxolimab. The receptor source for this set is an adult with an advanced solid tumor such as melanoma, head and neck, liver or kidney cancer. The CDR3 runs from the conserved cysteine through the conserved F or W. D genes are given only for firm matches. Size is omitted from some rows. Given values are once, few, many or a class for expanded clones.

d_call: .
j_call: TRBJ2-7
clone_size: few
cdr3_length: 13
v_call: TRBV2
cdr3_nt: TGTGCCAGCAGGCCAGGTGGTGGCGGCGAGCAGTACTTC
cdr3_aa: CASRPGGGGEQYF

d_call: .
j_call: TRBJ2-5
clone_size: .
cdr3_length: 14
v_call: TRBV5-1
cdr3_nt: TGCGCCAGCAGCTCATCAGGGAACCAAGAGACCCAGTACTTC
cdr3_aa: CASSSSGNQETQYF

d_call: .
j_call: TRBJ1-2
clone_size: .
cdr3_length: 15
v_call: TRBV7-2
cdr3_nt: TGTGCCAGCAGCCAGGGGTACCGGGGCGAGTATGGCTACACCTTC
cdr3_aa: CASSQGYRGEYGYTF

d_call: TRBD1
j_call: TRBJ1-1
clone_size: .
cdr3_length: 12
v_call: TRBV11-2
cdr3_nt: TGTGCCAGCAGCCTGGGACAGGAGAAAGCTTTCTTT
cdr3_aa: CASSLGQEKAFF

d_call: TRBD2
j_call: TRBJ2-1
clone_size: .
cdr3_length: 14
v_call: TRBV19
cdr3_nt: TGTGCCAGTAGTATAGTTAGCGGGAACAATGAGCAGTTCTTC
cdr3_aa: CASSIVSGNNEQFF

d_call: TRBD1
j_call: TRBJ2-7
clone_size: .
cdr3_length: 15
v_call: TRBV28
cdr3_nt: TGTGCCAGCAGTCTCCCGGGACAGCAAAATTACGAGCAGTACTTC
cdr3_aa: CASSLPGQQNYEQYF

d_call: .
j_call: TRBJ2-3
clone_size: .
cdr3_length: 14
v_call: TRBV9
cdr3_nt: TGTGCCAGCAGTATCCGGGCCCCACCCGATACGCAGTATTTT
cdr3_aa: CASSIRAPPDTQYF

d_call: TRBD2
j_call: TRBJ2-2
clone_size: .
cdr3_length: 16
v_call: TRBV5-1
cdr3_nt: TGCGCCAGCAGCTTGACTAGCGGGGGGAACACCGGGGAGCTGTTTTTT
cdr3_aa: CASSLTSGGNTGELFF

d_call: TRBD1
j_call: TRBJ1-1
clone_size: .
cdr3_length: 14
v_call: TRBV6-1
cdr3_nt: TGTGCCAGCAGCGTTTCCAGGGGGGGCACTGAAGCTTTCTTT
cdr3_aa: CASSVSRGGTEAFF

d_call: .
j_call: TRBJ1-1
clone_size: .
cdr3_length: 13
v_call: TRBV18
cdr3_nt: TGTGCCAGCTCCCGGGACATTAACACTGAAGCTTTCTTT
cdr3_aa: CASSRDINTEAFF

d_call: TRBD1
j_call: TRBJ2-3
clone_size: .
cdr3_length: 15
v_call: TRBV5-4
cdr3_nt: TGTGCCAGCAGCTTCAAGGGACAGAACACAGATACGCAGTATTTT
cdr3_aa: CASSFKGQNTDTQYF

d_call: .
j_call: TRBJ1-5
clone_size: .
cdr3_length: 13
v_call: TRBV28
cdr3_nt: TGTGCCAGCAGCCTCAGCAGACCCCAGCCCCAGCATTTT
cdr3_aa: CASSLSRPQPQHF

d_call: TRBD1
j_call: TRBJ1-5
clone_size: .
cdr3_length: 15
v_call: TRBV10-3
cdr3_nt: TGTGCCATCAGTGAAGGACAGGGATCGCCTCAGCCCCAGCATTTT
cdr3_aa: CAISEGQGSPQPQHF

d_call: TRBD2
j_call: TRBJ2-7
clone_size: .
cdr3_length: 16
v_call: TRBV4-3
cdr3_nt: TGCGCCAGCAGCCAAGATGCACGGGAGGGCCTCTCCGAGCAGTACTTC
cdr3_aa: CASSQDAREGLSEQYF

d_call: .
j_call: TRBJ1-1
clone_size: few
cdr3_length: 10
v_call: TRBV20-1
cdr3_nt: TGCAGTGCTAGCAGGGTTACCGCTTTCTTT
cdr3_aa: CSASRVTAFF

d_call: .
j_call: TRBJ2-2
clone_size: .
cdr3_length: 16
v_call: TRBV5-1
cdr3_nt: TGCGCCAGCAGCTTGGAGCCGGGACAAAACACCGGGGAGCTGTTTTTT
cdr3_aa: CASSLEPGQNTGELFF

d_call: .
j_call: TRBJ2-3
clone_size: .
cdr3_length: 13
v_call: TRBV11-3
cdr3_nt: TGTGCCAGCAGCTTAGGAGGCACAGATACGCAGTATTTT
cdr3_aa: CASSLGGTDTQYF

d_call: .
j_call: TRBJ1-3
clone_size: .
cdr3_length: 14
v_call: TRBV2
cdr3_nt: TGTGCCAGCAGTGAGACCAGGGCTGGAAACACCATATATTTT
cdr3_aa: CASSETRAGNTIYF

d_call: .
j_call: TRBJ1-2
clone_size: .
cdr3_length: 15
v_call: TRBV5-4
cdr3_nt: TGTGCCAGCAGTTTACCCGGGATTGGGAACTATGGCTACACCTTC
cdr3_aa: CASSLPGIGNYGYTF

d_call: .
j_call: TRBJ2-3
clone_size: .
cdr3_length: 15
v_call: TRBV7-2
cdr3_nt: TGTGCCAGCAGCTTAGTTCGGACTCGCACAGATACGCAGTATTTT
cdr3_aa: CASSLVRTRTDTQYF

d_call: .
j_call: TRBJ2-7
clone_size: .
cdr3_length: 13
v_call: TRBV28
cdr3_nt: TGTGCCAGCAGTTTCCCAAACACCTACGAGCAGTACTTC
cdr3_aa: CASSFPNTYEQYF

d_call: .
j_call: TRBJ2-7
clone_size: .
cdr3_length: 13
v_call: TRBV6-1
cdr3_nt: TGTGCCAGCAGTGAAGCGCAGAGATACGAGCAGTACTTC
cdr3_aa: CASSEAQRYEQYF

d_call: .
j_call: TRBJ2-1
clone_size: .
cdr3_length: 10
v_call: TRBV20-1
cdr3_nt: TGCAGTGCGGGGAGGAATGAGCAGTTCTTC
cdr3_aa: CSAGRNEQFF

d_call: .
j_call: TRBJ2-1
clone_size: .
cdr3_length: 14
v_call: TRBV6-5
cdr3_nt: TGTGCCAGCAGTTACTCGTCCAGATACAATGAGCAGTTCTTC
cdr3_aa: CASSYSSRYNEQFF

d_call: .
j_call: TRBJ2-7
clone_size: .
cdr3_length: 11
v_call: TRBV29-1
cdr3_nt: TGCAGCGTTGTTTGGTCGGTGGAGCAGTACTTC
cdr3_aa: CSVVWSVEQYF

d_call: TRBD1
j_call: TRBJ1-2
clone_size: .
cdr3_length: 16
v_call: TRBV6-5
cdr3_nt: TGTGCCAGCAGTTACGGCAGGGGGCCTAGCTACTATGGCTACACCTTC
cdr3_aa: CASSYGRGPSYYGYTF

d_call: .
j_call: TRBJ2-7
clone_size: .
cdr3_length: 13
v_call: TRBV10-2
cdr3_nt: TGCGCCAGCAGTGTTACCGGTTCCTACGAGCAGTACTTC
cdr3_aa: CASSVTGSYEQYF

d_call: TRBD2
j_call: TRBJ2-5
clone_size: .
cdr3_length: 14
v_call: TRBV6-6
cdr3_nt: TGTGCCAGCAGTAAGCGGGAGGGCCGAGAGACCCAGTACTTC
cdr3_aa: CASSKREGRETQYF

d_call: .
j_call: TRBJ2-1
clone_size: .
cdr3_length: 16
v_call: TRBV6-6
cdr3_nt: TGTGCCAGCAGACTACGGGACCCCGGACAGTCCAATGAGCAGTTCTTC
cdr3_aa: CASRLRDPGQSNEQFF

d_call: TRBD1
j_call: TRBJ1-1
clone_size: .
cdr3_length: 12
v_call: TRBV29-1
cdr3_nt: TGCAGCGGTGGGACAGGGAACACTGAAGCTTTCTTT
cdr3_aa: CSGGTGNTEAFF

d_call: .
j_call: TRBJ2-1
clone_size: .
cdr3_length: 14
v_call: TRBV11-3
cdr3_nt: TGTGCCAGCAGCTTAGACTCGGGGCACAATGAGCAGTTCTTC
cdr3_aa: CASSLDSGHNEQFF

d_call: TRBD2
j_call: TRBJ2-3
clone_size: .
cdr3_length: 18
v_call: TRBV27
cdr3_nt: TGTGCCAGCAGGCCTTACCTCGGACTAGCGGGAACCACAGATACGCAGTATTTT
cdr3_aa: CASRPYLGLAGTTDTQYF

d_call: .
j_call: TRBJ1-1
clone_size: .
cdr3_length: 15
v_call: TRBV7-2
cdr3_nt: TGTGCCAGCAGCTTATATGAGGGACGAGACACTGAAGCTTTCTTT
cdr3_aa: CASSLYEGRDTEAFF

d_call: .
j_call: TRBJ2-2
clone_size: .
cdr3_length: 15
v_call: TRBV5-4
cdr3_nt: TGTGCCAGCGGTCCTGCGGCTTCGAACACCGGGGAGCTGTTTTTT
cdr3_aa: CASGPAASNTGELFF

d_call: TRBD2
j_call: TRBJ2-2
clone_size: .
cdr3_length: 16
v_call: TRBV7-7
cdr3_nt: TGTGCCAGCAGCCGACTAGCGGGAGGTAGCACCGGGGAGCTGTTTTTT
cdr3_aa: CASSRLAGGSTGELFF

d_call: TRBD1
j_call: TRBJ1-1
clone_size: .
cdr3_length: 15
v_call: TRBV6-6
cdr3_nt: TGTGCCAGCAGAAAGCTGATGACAGGGGGCACTGAAGCTTTCTTT
cdr3_aa: CASRKLMTGGTEAFF

d_call: .
j_call: TRBJ2-7
clone_size: once
cdr3_length: 16
v_call: TRBV12-2
cdr3_nt: TGTGCAAGTCGCTTAGGTCAGGGACTAGCGGAACGGGAGCAGTACTTC
cdr3_aa: CASRLGQGLAEREQYF

d_call: .
j_call: TRBJ2-7
clone_size: once
cdr3_length: 14
v_call: TRBV5-1
cdr3_nt: TGCGCCAGCAGCTTCTTACAGGGCTCCTACGAGCAGTACTTC
cdr3_aa: CASSFLQGSYEQYF

d_call: TRBD2
j_call: TRBJ2-7
clone_size: .
cdr3_length: 16
v_call: TRBV4-3
cdr3_nt: TGCGCCAGCAGCCTTGGACTAGCGGACGGAGCCTACGAGCAGTACTTC
cdr3_aa: CASSLGLADGAYEQYF

d_call: .
j_call: TRBJ2-2
clone_size: once
cdr3_length: 14
v_call: TRBV19
cdr3_nt: TGTGCCAGCCGGGACAACGCGAACACCGGGGAGCTGTTTTTT
cdr3_aa: CASRDNANTGELFF

d_call: .
j_call: TRBJ1-1
clone_size: .
cdr3_length: 13
v_call: TRBV7-2
cdr3_nt: TGTGCCAGCAGCATCACGACTGGCACTGAAGCTTTCTTT
cdr3_aa: CASSITTGTEAFF

d_call: TRBD1
j_call: TRBJ2-5
clone_size: few
cdr3_length: 13
v_call: TRBV7-2
cdr3_nt: TGTGCCAGCAGCCTAGGACAGGGTGAGACCCAGTACTTC
cdr3_aa: CASSLGQGETQYF

d_call: TRBD1
j_call: TRBJ1-4
clone_size: .
cdr3_length: 14
v_call: TRBV2
cdr3_nt: TGTGCCAAATCAAGCGGGACAGGGAATGAAAAACTGTTTTTT
cdr3_aa: CAKSSGTGNEKLFF

d_call: TRBD2
j_call: TRBJ2-7
clone_size: .
cdr3_length: 16
v_call: TRBV18
cdr3_nt: TGTGCCAGCTCGCCGTTACTAGCGGGAGCGTTAGACGAGCAGTACTTC
cdr3_aa: CASSPLLAGALDEQYF

d_call: .
j_call: TRBJ2-7
clone_size: .
cdr3_length: 14
v_call: TRBV4-1
cdr3_nt: TGCGCCAGCAGCCAAGCCACAGGATTCTACGAGCAGTACTTC
cdr3_aa: CASSQATGFYEQYF

d_call: .
j_call: TRBJ2-3
clone_size: .
cdr3_length: 14
v_call: TRBV19
cdr3_nt: TGTGCCATTGCGATAGCGGTTAGCACAGATACGCAGTATTTT
cdr3_aa: CAIAIAVSTDTQYF

d_call: .
j_call: TRBJ2-1
clone_size: .
cdr3_length: 13
v_call: TRBV9
cdr3_nt: TGTGCCAGCAGCGTAGGTCGGAACAATGAGCAGTTCTTC
cdr3_aa: CASSVGRNNEQFF

d_call: .
j_call: TRBJ1-2
clone_size: once
cdr3_length: 16
v_call: TRBV6-5
cdr3_nt: TGTGCCAGCAGTTATGATGCTACCCCCCAAGTCTATGGCTACACCTTC
cdr3_aa: CASSYDATPQVYGYTF

d_call: TRBD2
j_call: TRBJ2-5
clone_size: .
cdr3_length: 14
v_call: TRBV5-4
cdr3_nt: TGTGCCAGCAGTCGGGCTAGCGGAAAAGAGACCCAGTACTTC
cdr3_aa: CASSRASGKETQYF

d_call: .
j_call: TRBJ1-3
clone_size: few
cdr3_length: 15
v_call: TRBV18
cdr3_nt: TGTGCCAGCTCACCAGGTCGGCAGAGTGGAAACACCATATATTTT
cdr3_aa: CASSPGRQSGNTIYF

d_call: .
j_call: TRBJ1-2
clone_size: .
cdr3_length: 15
v_call: TRBV4-1
cdr3_nt: TGCGCCAGCAGCGAAGGTGAGGGGGGAGTCTATGGCTACACCTTC
cdr3_aa: CASSEGEGGVYGYTF

d_call: TRBD2
j_call: TRBJ2-5
clone_size: .
cdr3_length: 17
v_call: TRBV7-2
cdr3_nt: TGTGCCAGCAGCAAGATAGCGGGAGGGCAAGTGGCTGGGACCCAGTACTTC
cdr3_aa: CASSKIAGGQVAGTQYF

d_call: .
j_call: TRBJ2-5
clone_size: .
cdr3_length: 15
v_call: TRBV5-4
cdr3_nt: TGTGCCAGCAGCTTCCAGACACCGATACAAGAGACCCAGTACTTC
cdr3_aa: CASSFQTPIQETQYF

d_call: TRBD2
j_call: TRBJ2-5
clone_size: .
cdr3_length: 16
v_call: TRBV7-2
cdr3_nt: TGTGCCAGCAGCTTATGGTTAGCGGGAGGCAGTGAGACCCAGTACTTC
cdr3_aa: CASSLWLAGGSETQYF

d_call: .
j_call: TRBJ2-7
clone_size: .
cdr3_length: 13
v_call: TRBV7-2
cdr3_nt: TGTGCCAGCAGCTTAGGAGGGTTTGGCGAGCAGTACTTC
cdr3_aa: CASSLGGFGEQYF

d_call: TRBD1
j_call: TRBJ2-1
clone_size: .
cdr3_length: 14
v_call: TRBV7-9
cdr3_nt: TGTGCCAGCAGATCCGGGACAGGCAACAATGAGCAGTTCTTC
cdr3_aa: CASRSGTGNNEQFF

d_call: TRBD1
j_call: TRBJ2-7
clone_size: .
cdr3_length: 14
v_call: TRBV6-5
cdr3_nt: TGTGCCAGCAGTGACCGGGACAGCTCCTACGAGCAGTACTTC
cdr3_aa: CASSDRDSSYEQYF

d_call: .
j_call: TRBJ1-1
clone_size: .
cdr3_length: 13
v_call: TRBV19
cdr3_nt: TGTGCCAGTAGCCGGACAGAGAACACTGAAGCTTTCTTT
cdr3_aa: CASSRTENTEAFF